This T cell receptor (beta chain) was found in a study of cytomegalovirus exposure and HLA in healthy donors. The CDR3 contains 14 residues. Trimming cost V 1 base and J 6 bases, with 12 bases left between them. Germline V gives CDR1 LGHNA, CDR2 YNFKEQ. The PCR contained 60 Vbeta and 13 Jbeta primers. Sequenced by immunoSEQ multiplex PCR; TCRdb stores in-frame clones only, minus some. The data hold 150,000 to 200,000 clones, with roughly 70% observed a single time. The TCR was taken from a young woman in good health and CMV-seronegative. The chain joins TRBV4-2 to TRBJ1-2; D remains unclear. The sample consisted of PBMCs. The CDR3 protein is CASSQAPGRDGYTF. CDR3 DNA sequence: TGTGCCAGCAGCCAAGCCCCGGGTCGGGATGGCTACACCTTC.